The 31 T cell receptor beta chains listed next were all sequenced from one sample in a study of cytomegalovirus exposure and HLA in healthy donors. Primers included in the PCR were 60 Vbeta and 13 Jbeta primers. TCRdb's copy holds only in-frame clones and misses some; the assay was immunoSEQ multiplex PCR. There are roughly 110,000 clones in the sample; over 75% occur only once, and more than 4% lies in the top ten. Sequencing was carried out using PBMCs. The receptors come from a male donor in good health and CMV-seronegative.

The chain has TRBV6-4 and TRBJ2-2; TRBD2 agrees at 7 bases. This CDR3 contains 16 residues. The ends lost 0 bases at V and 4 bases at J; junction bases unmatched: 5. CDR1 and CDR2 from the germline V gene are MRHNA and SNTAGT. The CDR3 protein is CASSDSFSGRTGELFF. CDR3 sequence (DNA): TGTGCCAGCAGTGACTCCTTTAGCGGGCGCACCGGGGAGCTGTTTTTT.

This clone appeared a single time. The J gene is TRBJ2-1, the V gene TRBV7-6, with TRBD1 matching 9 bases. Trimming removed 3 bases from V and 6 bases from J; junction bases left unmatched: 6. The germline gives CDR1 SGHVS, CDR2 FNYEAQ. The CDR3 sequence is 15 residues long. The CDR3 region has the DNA TGTGCCAGCAGCTTCCGGACAGGGGCCCGCAATGAGCAGTTCTTC. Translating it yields CASSFRTGARNEQFF.

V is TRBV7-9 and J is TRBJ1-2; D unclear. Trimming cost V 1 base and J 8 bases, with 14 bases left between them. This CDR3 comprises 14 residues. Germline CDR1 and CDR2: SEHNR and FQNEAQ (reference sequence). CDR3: CASSLGSPTSGYTF. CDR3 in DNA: TGTGCCAGCAGCTTAGGCAGCCCGACTAGCGGCTACACCTTC.

CDR3 region: CASSLGQGDQPQHF. The CDR3 region has the DNA TGCGCCAGCAGTCTTGGACAGGGCGATCAGCCCCAGCATTTT. This chain links TRBV4-1 with TRBJ1-5, with 8 bases fitting TRBD1. Germline CDR1 MGHRA, CDR2 YSYEKL. V gave up 6 bases and J gave up 5 bases; unmatched junction bases: 6. CDR3 length: 14 residues.

The CDR3 DNA sequence: TGTGCCAGCAGCTACGGGACTAGCGGCTCCTACGAGCAGTACTTC. It translates to CASSYGTSGSYEQYF. The chain joins TRBV14 to TRBJ2-7; 11 bases match TRBD2. The trim removed 5 bases at V and 0 bases at J, leaving 3 bases unmatched. Per germline, CDR1 SGHDN and CDR2 FVKESK. The CDR3 runs to 15 residues.

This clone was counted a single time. The CDR3 spells CASRDRAITYEQYF. The CDR3 nucleotides read TGTGCCAGCAGGGACAGGGCCATAACCTACGAGCAGTACTTC. The J gene is TRBJ2-7, the V gene TRBV6-1; 8 nucleotides line up with TRBD1. V shed 6 bases and J 2 bases; nucleotides not matched to a gene: 6. The CDR3 loop spans 14 amino acids. The germline gives CDR1 MNHNS, CDR2 SASEGT.

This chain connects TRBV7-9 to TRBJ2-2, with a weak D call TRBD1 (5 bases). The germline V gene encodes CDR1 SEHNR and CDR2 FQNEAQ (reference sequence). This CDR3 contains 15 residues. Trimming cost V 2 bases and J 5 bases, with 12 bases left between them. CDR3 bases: TGTGCCAGCAGCTTATCTACAGGTCGGACCGGGGAGCTGTTTTTT. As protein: CASSLSTGRTGELFF.

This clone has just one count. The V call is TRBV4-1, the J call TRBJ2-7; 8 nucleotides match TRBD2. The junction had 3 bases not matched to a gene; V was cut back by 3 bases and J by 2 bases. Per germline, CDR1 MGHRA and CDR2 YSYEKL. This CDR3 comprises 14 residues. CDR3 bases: TGCGCCAGCAGCCATGAGCGGGAGCCCTACGAGCAGTACTTC. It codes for CASSHEREPYEQYF.

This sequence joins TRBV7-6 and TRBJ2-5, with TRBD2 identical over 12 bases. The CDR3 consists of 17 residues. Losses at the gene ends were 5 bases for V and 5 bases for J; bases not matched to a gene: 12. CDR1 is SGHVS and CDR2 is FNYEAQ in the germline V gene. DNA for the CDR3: TGTGCCAGCAGCCCCGGGTCGCTAGCGGGAGGGCGGGAGACCCAGTACTTC. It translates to CASSPGSLAGGRETQYF.

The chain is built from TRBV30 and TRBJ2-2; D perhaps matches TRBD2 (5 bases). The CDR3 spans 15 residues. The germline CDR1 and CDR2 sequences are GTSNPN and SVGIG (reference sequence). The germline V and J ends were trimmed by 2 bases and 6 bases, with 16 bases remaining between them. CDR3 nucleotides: TGTGCCTGGAGTCTTTCGGGGAGCGAGGCCGGGGAGCTGTTTTTT. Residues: CAWSLSGSEAGELFF.

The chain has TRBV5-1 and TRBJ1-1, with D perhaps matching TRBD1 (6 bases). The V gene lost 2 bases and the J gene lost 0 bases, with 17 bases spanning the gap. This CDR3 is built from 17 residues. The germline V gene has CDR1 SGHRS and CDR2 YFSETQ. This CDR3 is CASSFGGGLLLNTEAFF. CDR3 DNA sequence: TGCGCCAGCAGCTTTGGGGGGGGCTTGCTTTTGAACACTGAAGCTTTCTTT.

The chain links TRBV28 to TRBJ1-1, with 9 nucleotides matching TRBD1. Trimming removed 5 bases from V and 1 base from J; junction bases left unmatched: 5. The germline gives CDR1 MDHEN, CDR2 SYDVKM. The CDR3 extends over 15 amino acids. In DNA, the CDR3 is TGTGCCAGCAGTCGTCCGGGACAGGGGAACACTGAAGCTTTCTTT. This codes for CASSRPGQGNTEAFF.

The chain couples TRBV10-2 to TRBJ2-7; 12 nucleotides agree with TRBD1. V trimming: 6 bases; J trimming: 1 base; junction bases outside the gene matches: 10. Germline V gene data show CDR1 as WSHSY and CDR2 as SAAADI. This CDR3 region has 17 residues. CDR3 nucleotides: TGCGCCAGCAGCGCCGGGACAGGGGGCCTTAGGTCCTACGAGCAGTACTTC. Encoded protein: CASSAGTGGLRSYEQYF.

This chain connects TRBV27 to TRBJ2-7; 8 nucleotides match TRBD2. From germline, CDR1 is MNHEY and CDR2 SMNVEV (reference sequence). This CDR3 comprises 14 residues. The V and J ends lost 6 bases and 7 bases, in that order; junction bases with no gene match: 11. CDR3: CASSMAARGGEQYF. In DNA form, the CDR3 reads TGTGCCAGCAGCATGGCAGCTCGGGGGGGGGAGCAGTACTTC.

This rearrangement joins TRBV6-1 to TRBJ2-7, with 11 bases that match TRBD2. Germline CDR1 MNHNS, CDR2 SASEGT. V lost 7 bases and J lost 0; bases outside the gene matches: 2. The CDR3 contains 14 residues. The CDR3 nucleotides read TGTGCCAGCATTGGGACTAGCGGCTCCTACGAGCAGTACTTC. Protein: CASIGTSGSYEQYF.

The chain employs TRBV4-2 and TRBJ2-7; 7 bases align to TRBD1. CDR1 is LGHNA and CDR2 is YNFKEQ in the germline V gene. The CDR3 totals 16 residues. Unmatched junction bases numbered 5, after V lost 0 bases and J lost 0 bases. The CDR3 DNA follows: TGTGCCAGCAGCCAAGAAGGGACAGCCCCCTCCTACGAGCAGTACTTC. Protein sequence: CASSQEGTAPSYEQYF.

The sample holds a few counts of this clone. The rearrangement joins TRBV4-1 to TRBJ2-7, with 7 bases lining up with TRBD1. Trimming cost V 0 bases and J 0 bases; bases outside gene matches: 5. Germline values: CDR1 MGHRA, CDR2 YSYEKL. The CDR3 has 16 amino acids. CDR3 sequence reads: CASSQDETGRSYEQYF. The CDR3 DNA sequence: TGCGCCAGCAGCCAAGATGAGACAGGGCGCTCCTACGAGCAGTACTTC.

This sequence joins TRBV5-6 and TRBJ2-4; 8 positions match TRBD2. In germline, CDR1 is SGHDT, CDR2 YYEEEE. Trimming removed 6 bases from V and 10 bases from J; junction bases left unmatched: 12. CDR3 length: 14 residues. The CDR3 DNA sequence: TGTGCCAGCACCAAGTTTAGCGGGGTCCGAATTCAGTACTTC. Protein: CASTKFSGVRIQYF.

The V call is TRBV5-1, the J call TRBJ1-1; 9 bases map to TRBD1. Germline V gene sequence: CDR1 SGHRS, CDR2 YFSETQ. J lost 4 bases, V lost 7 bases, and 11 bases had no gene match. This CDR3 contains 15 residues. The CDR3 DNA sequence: TGCGCCAGCGGTAGCACAGGGGGCGCGGGCACTGAAGCTTTCTTT. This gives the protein CASGSTGGAGTEAFF.

The CDR3 loop is CASRQDRGLGGELFF. The CDR3 region has the DNA TGTGCCAGTAGGCAAGACAGGGGCCTTGGCGGGGAGCTGTTTTTT. The genes are TRBV19 and TRBJ2-2; 8 bases are a match to TRBD1. This CDR3 region has 15 residues. Germline-derived CDR1 and CDR2 are LNHDA and SQIVND (reference sequence). With 6 bases clipped from V and 7 bases from J, the junction kept 10 bases outside the gene matches.

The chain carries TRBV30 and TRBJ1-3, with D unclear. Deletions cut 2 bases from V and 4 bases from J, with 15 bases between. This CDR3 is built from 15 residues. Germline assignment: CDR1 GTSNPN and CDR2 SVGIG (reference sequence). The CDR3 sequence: CAWSREGLIGNTIYF. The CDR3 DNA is TGTGCCTGGAGTCGGGAAGGGCTGATAGGAAACACCATATATTTT.

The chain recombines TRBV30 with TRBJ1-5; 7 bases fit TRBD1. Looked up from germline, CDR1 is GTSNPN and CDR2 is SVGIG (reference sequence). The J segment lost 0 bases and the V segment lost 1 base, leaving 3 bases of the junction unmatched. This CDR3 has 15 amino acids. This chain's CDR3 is CAWSAGTASNQPQHF. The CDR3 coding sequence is TGTGCCTGGAGTGCTGGGACAGCTAGCAATCAGCCCCAGCATTTT.

DNA for the CDR3: TGTGCCAGCAGTTACAGGCCAAGCTCCTACGAGCAGTACTTC. Protein: CASSYRPSSYEQYF. This sequence joins TRBV27 and TRBJ2-5; possible D gene TRBD1, 5 bases. TRBJ2-7 matches the DNA end more closely, so the J call is doubtful. Germline V gives CDR1 MNHEY, CDR2 SMNVEV (reference sequence). The CDR3 has 14 amino acids.

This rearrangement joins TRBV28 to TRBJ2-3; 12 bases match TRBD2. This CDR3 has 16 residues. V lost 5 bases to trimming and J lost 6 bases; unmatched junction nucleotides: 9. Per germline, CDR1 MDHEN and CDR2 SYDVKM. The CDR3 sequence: CASSPRLAGDGDTQYF. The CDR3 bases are TGTGCCAGCAGTCCCCGACTAGCGGGGGATGGGGATACGCAGTATTTT.

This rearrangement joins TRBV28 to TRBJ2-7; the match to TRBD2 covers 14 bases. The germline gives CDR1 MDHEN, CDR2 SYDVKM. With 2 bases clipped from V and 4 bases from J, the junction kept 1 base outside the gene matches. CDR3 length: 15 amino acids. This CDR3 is CASSLGTSGSYEQYF. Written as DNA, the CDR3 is TGTGCCAGCAGTTTAGGGACTAGCGGGAGTTACGAGCAGTACTTC.

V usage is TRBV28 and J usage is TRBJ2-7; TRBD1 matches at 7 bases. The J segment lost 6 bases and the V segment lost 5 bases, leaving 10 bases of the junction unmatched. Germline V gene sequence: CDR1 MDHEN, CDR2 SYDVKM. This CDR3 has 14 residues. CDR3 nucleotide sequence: TGTGCCAGCAGTACGACAGGGTCGGGTGTCGAGCAGTACTTC. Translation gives CASSTTGSGVEQYF. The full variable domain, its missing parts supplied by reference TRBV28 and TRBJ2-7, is DVKVTQSSRYLVKRTGEKVFLECVQDMDHENMFWYRQDPGLGLRLIYFSYDVKMKEKGDIPEGYSVSREKKERFSLILESASTNQTSMYLCASSTTGSGVEQYFGPGTRLTVT.

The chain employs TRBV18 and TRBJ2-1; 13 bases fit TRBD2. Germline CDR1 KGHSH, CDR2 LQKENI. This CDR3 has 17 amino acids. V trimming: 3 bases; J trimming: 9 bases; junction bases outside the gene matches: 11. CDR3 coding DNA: TGTGCCAGCTCACCCCAAAGGACTAGCGGGAGATCTAGTGAGCAGTTCTTC. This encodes CASSPQRTSGRSSEQFF. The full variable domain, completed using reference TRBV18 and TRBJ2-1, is NAGVMQNPRHLVRRRGQEARLRCSPMKGHSHVYWYRQLPEEGLKFMVYLQKENIIDESGMPKERFSAEFPKEGPSILRIQQVVRGDSAAYFCASSPQRTSGRSSEQFFGPGTRLTVL.

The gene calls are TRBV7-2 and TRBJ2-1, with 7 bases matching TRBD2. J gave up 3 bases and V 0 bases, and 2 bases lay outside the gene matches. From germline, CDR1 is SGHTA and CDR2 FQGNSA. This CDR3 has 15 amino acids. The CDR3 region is CASSLAVAGYNEQFF. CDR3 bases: TGTGCCAGCAGCTTAGCGGTAGCGGGCTACAATGAGCAGTTCTTC.

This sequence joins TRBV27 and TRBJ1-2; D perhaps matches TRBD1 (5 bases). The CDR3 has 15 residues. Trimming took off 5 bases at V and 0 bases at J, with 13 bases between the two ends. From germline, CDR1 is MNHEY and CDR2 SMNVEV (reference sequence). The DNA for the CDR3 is TGTGCCAGCAGTCCAGCAGGGAGGCCTAACTATGGCTACACCTTC. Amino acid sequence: CASSPAGRPNYGYTF.

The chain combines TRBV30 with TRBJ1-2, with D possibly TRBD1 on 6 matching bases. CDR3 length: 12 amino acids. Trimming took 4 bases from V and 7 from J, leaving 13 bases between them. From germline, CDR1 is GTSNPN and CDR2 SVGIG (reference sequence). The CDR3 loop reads CAWNRDVGGYTF. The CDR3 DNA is TGTGCCTGGAACAGGGATGTAGGTGGCTACACCTTC. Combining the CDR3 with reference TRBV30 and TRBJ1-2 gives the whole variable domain SQTIHQWPATLVQPVGSPLSLECTVEGTSNPNLYWYRQAAGRGLQLLFYSVGIGQISSEVPQNLSASRPQDRQFILSSKKLLLSDSGFYLCAWNRDVGGYTFGSGTRLTVV.

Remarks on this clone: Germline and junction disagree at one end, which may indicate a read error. The CDR3, as DNA: TGTGCCGGCAGTGATCTAGGGGGACCGTATGGTGAGCAGTTCTTC. Residues: CAGSDLGGPYGEQFF. The rearrangement joins TRBV6-1 to TRBJ2-1; TRBD1 is a possible D gene (6 bases). The CDR3 has 15 amino acids. Germline CDR1 is MNHNS and CDR2 is SASEGT.